This TCR beta chain is drawn from a study of T cell repertoires in cytomegalovirus infection. Points from the study as a whole: Dominating the ex vivo response were TCR beta clonotypes that were CMV-specific and HLA-C-restricted. The study identified carriers of CMV plus the relevant HLA from cumulative public TCR beta family frequency.

This clonotype has only a few counts. Antigen: not known. Germline V gene data show CDR1 as KGHSH and CDR2 as LQKENI. This CDR3 has 14 residues. Trimming shortened V by 3 bases and J by 5 bases, and 11 bases separated the two germline ends. Each CDR3 protein is one row after TCRdb ran MiXCR on the reads. The sample consists of approximately 500,000 distinct CDR3 sequences, around 11% of them appearing once. This rearrangement joins TRBV18 to TRBJ2-1, with D maybe TRBD2 (5 bases). The sequenced sample consisted of PBMCs. The TCR originated in a human donor in good health (CMV status not recorded). Some clones in this sample may be carry-over from other donors' samples. The CDR3 is CASSPVTEDNEQFF. Here the CDR3 DNA reads TGTGCCAGCTCACCCGTAACGGAGGACAATGAGCAGTTCTTC.